The source of this T cell receptor (beta chain) is a study of cytomegalovirus exposure and HLA in healthy donors. The PCR contained 60 Vbeta and 13 Jbeta primers. Generated by immunoSEQ multiplex PCR, the TCRdb table keeps only in-frame clones and is missing some. Of about 93,000 clones in the sample, 78% were seen once. This CDR3 contains 15 residues. The germline V gene has CDR1 LNHDA and CDR2 SQIVND (reference sequence). The ends were cut back, 8 bases at V and 4 bases at J, with 15 bases in the middle. The chain is built from TRBV19 and TRBJ2-6; tentative D call: TRBD2 (6 bases). The source is a woman in her thirties or forties in good health and CMV-seronegative. The sequenced material came from PBMCs. Written as DNA, the CDR3 is TGTGCCAGTCTTCCCGGAGGGAGCGGGGCCAACGTCCTGACTTTC. Its translation is CASLPGGSGANVLTF. Supplemented by reference TRBV19 and TRBJ2-6, the full variable domain reads DGGITQSPKYLFRKEGQNVTLSCEQNLNHDAMYWYRQDPGQGLRLIYYSQIVNDFQKGDIAEGYSVSREKKESFPLTVTSAQKNPTAFYLCASLPGGSGANVLTFGAGSRLTVL.